This entry features one T cell receptor (beta chain) sequence. The antigen is unknown. This record belongs to a study of T cell responses to AZD1222 COVID-19 vaccine. Overall study results and limits: The repertoires were collected only after the peak T cell response. Among those given AZD1222, only 5 to 7 were seropositive at baseline. Donors, mostly white British, included more females; clonal diversity was possibly underestimated.

Generated by immunoSEQ multiplex PCR, the TCRdb table keeps only in-frame clones and is missing some. This sample yields under 200,000 clones, of which roughly nine tenths are seen a single time; about 1% belongs to the top ten. Doses given second, at about 4 or about 12 weeks, were pooled. CDR3 length: 15 residues. In germline, CDR1 is SGDLS, CDR2 YYNGEE. The ends were cut back, 0 bases at V and 1 base at J, with 10 bases in the middle. This TCR came from an adult who received the AZD1222 COVID-19 vaccine. The sequencing used peripheral blood, collected 28 days after the second AZD1222 dose. V and J are TRBV9 and TRBJ1-2; D is possibly TRBD1 (6 bases). DNA of the CDR3: TGTGCCAGCAGCGTAGGCGCAGGGGATAACTATGGCTACACCTTC. This codes for CASSVGAGDNYGYTF.